Shown below are 8 T cell receptor beta chains from a single sample sequenced in a study of cytomegalovirus exposure and HLA in healthy donors. Primers included in the PCR were 60 Vbeta and 13 Jbeta primers. The repertoire was sequenced with immunoSEQ multiplex PCR; TCRdb's copy has only in-frame clones and lacks some. The data contain about 130,000 clones, roughly 70% of them singletons. The sample comprised PBMCs. Receptors were obtained from a man aged 18 to 29 in good health and CMV-seropositive.

The table lists this clone with a few counts. V is TRBV5-1 and J is TRBJ2-3, with 9 bases lining up with TRBD1. This CDR3 region has 14 residues. The V segment lost 3 bases and the J segment 6 bases; nucleotides outside the gene matches: 5. Germline V CDR1 and CDR2: SGHRS, YFSETQ. The CDR3 DNA is TGCGCCAGCAGCTGGGACAGGGCGATCGATACGCAGTATTTT. Its translation: CASSWDRAIDTQYF.

This clone has only a few counts. CDR3 sequence reads: CASSQGSEQYF. The CDR3 region has the DNA TGCGCCAGCAGCCAAGGGAGCGAGCAGTACTTC. This sequence joins TRBV5-1 and TRBJ2-7; possible D gene TRBD2, 5 bases. The V and J ends lost 4 bases and 6 bases respectively, with 8 bases between them. Germline values: CDR1 SGHRS, CDR2 YFSETQ. The CDR3 runs to 11 residues.

The chain uses TRBV18 and TRBJ2-1; 13 bases map to TRBD2. Germline loops: CDR1 KGHSH, CDR2 LQKENI. The CDR3 has 15 amino acids. V shed 4 bases and J 10 bases; nucleotides not matched to a gene: 7. CDR3 sequence: CASSLGLAGNDEQFF. CDR3 in DNA: TGTGCCAGCTCACTGGGACTAGCGGGAAACGACGAGCAGTTCTTC.

V is TRBV12-5 and J is TRBJ2-5; D is perhaps TRBD2 (5 bases). Trimming shortened V by 3 bases and J by 4 bases, and 9 bases separated the two germline ends. CDR3 length: 13 residues. Germline V gives CDR1 LGHNT, CDR2 FRNRAP. The CDR3 DNA follows: TGTGCTAGTGGTTTTGGGGAGCGAGAGACCCAGTACTTC. It specifies CASGFGERETQYF.

This rearrangement joins TRBV6-5 to TRBJ2-1; 7 bases align to TRBD2. The CDR3 sequence is 12 residues long. V was pared by 7 bases and J by 4 bases, with 1 base of the junction left unmatched. Germline CDR1 and CDR2: MNHEY and SVGAGI. The CDR3 protein is CASMRGYNEQFF. As DNA, the CDR3 is TGTGCCAGCATGCGGGGGTACAATGAGCAGTTCTTC.

The chain employs TRBV4-3 and TRBJ2-7, with D perhaps TRBD2 (5 bases). CDR1 is LGHNA, CDR2 YSLEER, per germline. Trimming pared 0 bases from V and 0 bases from J, leaving 6 bases between. The CDR3 covers 14 residues. The CDR3 region has the DNA TGCGCCAGCAGCCAAGATACTAGCTCCTACGAGCAGTACTTC. Translated, it gives CASSQDTSSYEQYF.

The genes are TRBV5-4 and TRBJ2-5; TRBD1 is a possible D gene (5 bases). V was shortened by 5 bases and J by 5 bases, with 16 bases between the two germline ends. Germline V lookup: CDR1 SGHNT, CDR2 YYREEE (reference sequence). The CDR3 is 14 amino acids. Here the CDR3 reads CASSQYRTGETQYF. CDR3 DNA: TGTGCCAGCAGTCAGTACCGAACAGGCGAGACCCAGTACTTC.

The chain employs TRBV19 and TRBJ1-2; D remains unclear. Germline V CDR1 and CDR2: LNHDA, SQIVND (reference sequence). The V end was cut by 3 bases, the J end by 8 bases, with 13 bases between. There are 13 residues in the CDR3. The CDR3 region is CASSMVTSRGYTF. CDR3 bases: TGTGCCAGTAGTATGGTCACGTCTAGGGGCTACACCTTC.